This paragraph reports one TCR beta chain. The sample comes from a study of OX40 agonist ivuxolimab in advanced cancers. The CDR3 spans 16 residues. Germline values: CDR1 SGHRS, CDR2 YFSETQ. Trimming left V 4 bases short and J 0 bases short, with 11 bases between. The protocol was immunoSEQ multiplex PCR, while the TCRdb copy is restricted to in-frame clones and leaves out a portion. The sample includes 70,000 to 80,000 clones, roughly 81% of them seen just once. The cohort excluded patients with autoimmune disease history or systemic immunosuppression. The sequence was collected from an adult with an advanced solid tumor such as melanoma, head and neck, liver or kidney cancer. This chain uses TRBV5-1 with TRBJ2-6; tentatively, D is TRBD1 (6 bases). The starting material was CD4+ or CD8+ T cells sorted from blood, obtained in a trial of the OX40 agonist ivuxolimab. The chain's CDR3 is CASSLPTGSGANVLTF. In nucleotides, the CDR3 is TGCGCCAGCAGCCTTCCGACAGGCTCTGGGGCCAACGTCCTGACTTTC. The complete variable domain, with remaining parts taken from reference TRBV5-1 and TRBJ2-6, reads KAGVTQTPRYLIKTRGQQVTLSCSPISGHRSVSWYQQTPGQGLQFLFEYFSETQRNKGNFPGRFSGRQFSNSRSEMNVSTLELGDSALYLCASSLPTGSGANVLTFGAGSRLTVL.